The next 18 T cell receptor beta chains were all read from a single sample in a study of cytomegalovirus exposure and HLA in healthy donors. PCR involved 60 Vbeta and 13 Jbeta primers. Data came from immunoSEQ multiplex PCR; TCRdb stores just in-frame clones and leaves some out. The sample contains about 100,000 clones, approximately 80% of which appear only once. Sequenced sample: PBMCs. These receptors were taken from an older woman in good health and CMV-seronegative.

This chain uses TRBV10-3 with TRBJ1-2; D is perhaps TRBD1 (5 bases). V lost 6 bases to trimming and J lost 8 bases, with 16 bases between them. Germline V CDR1 and CDR2: ENHRY, SYGVKD. This CDR3 is 13 amino acids long. CDR3 nucleotides: TGTGCCATCAGCCCAACAGGAAAAGACGGCTACACCTTC. Protein product: CAISPTGKDGYTF.

CDR3 protein: CASSQDGVGSYNEQFF. CDR3 DNA sequence: TGCGCCAGCAGCCAAGACGGGGTGGGCTCCTACAATGAGCAGTTCTTC. This chain uses TRBV4-3 with TRBJ2-1, with D tentatively TRBD2 (5 bases). V lost 0 bases, J lost 0 bases, and 9 bases lay in between. This CDR3 has 16 amino acids. Germline V gene data show CDR1 as LGHNA and CDR2 as YSLEER.

This chain links TRBV7-2 with TRBJ1-5; TRBD1 matches at 7 bases. The CDR3 runs 15 residues. Trimming removed 2 bases from V and 6 bases from J; junction bases left unmatched: 7. Germline assignment: CDR1 SGHTA and CDR2 FQGNSA. The CDR3 coding sequence is TGTGCCAGCAGCTTACACAGGGGTAGCGGTCAGCCCCAGCATTTT. Translated, it gives CASSLHRGSGQPQHF.

This chain links TRBV5-4 with TRBJ2-3, with 10 bases that match TRBD2. The V gene end was trimmed by 4 bases and the J gene end by 2 bases; junction bases not matched to a gene: 13. The CDR3 length is 18 residues. Germline loops: CDR1 SGHNT, CDR2 YYREEE (reference sequence). CDR3 amino acids: CASSPTGHSGGHTDTQYF. CDR3 nucleotide sequence: TGTGCCAGCAGCCCCACCGGGCATAGCGGGGGGCACACAGATACGCAGTATTTT.

The chain links TRBV5-1 to TRBJ2-4; 7 nucleotides line up with TRBD1. This CDR3 spans 16 amino acids. Germline CDR1 is SGHRS and CDR2 is YFSETQ. V lost 5 bases to trimming and J lost 1 base; unmatched junction nucleotides: 9. CDR3 in amino acids: CASREGALLAKNIQYF. CDR3 bases: TGCGCCAGCAGAGAGGGGGCCTTATTGGCCAAAAACATTCAGTACTTC.

The V call is TRBV5-1, the J call TRBJ1-2; 8 bases agree with TRBD1. This CDR3 is built from 14 residues. Trimming took 5 bases from V and 6 from J; bases not matched to a gene: 9. Germline V gives CDR1 SGHRS, CDR2 YFSETQ. CDR3 region: CASSKGPGGDGYTF. The CDR3 DNA is TGCGCCAGCAGTAAGGGGCCAGGGGGCGATGGCTACACCTTC.

The V and J genes are TRBV7-8 and TRBJ2-6; 9 bases match TRBD2. The CDR3 covers 18 residues. The germline V gene encodes CDR1 SGHVS and CDR2 FQNEAQ. Trimming cost V 2 bases and J 2 bases; bases outside gene matches: 7. The CDR3 DNA reads TGTGCCAGCAGCTTAAAGGTAGCGGGAGTTCCTGGGGCCAACGTCCTGACTTTC. This gives the protein CASSLKVAGVPGANVLTF.

In this sample, this clone turned up a few times. This rearrangement joins TRBV7-2 to TRBJ2-1; the D gene is possibly TRBD2 (6 bases). In germline, CDR1 is SGHTA, CDR2 FQGNSA. The CDR3 covers 15 residues. Trimming took off 1 base at V and 5 bases at J, with 12 bases between the two ends. As DNA, the CDR3 is TGTGCCAGCAGCTTAGTCCGGAGGACTAACAATGAGCAGTTCTTC. Its translation is CASSLVRRTNNEQFF.

This clone was observed a handful of times. CDR3 amino acids: CASSPTGIGAYEQYF. CDR3 DNA sequence: TGTGCCAGCAGCCCTACAGGGATAGGGGCCTACGAGCAGTACTTC. This chain links TRBV5-4 with TRBJ2-7; a possible D gene is TRBD1 (6 bases). This CDR3 has 15 amino acids. Deletions cut 4 bases from V and 2 bases from J, with 16 bases between. Germline CDR1 and CDR2: SGHNT and YYREEE (reference sequence).

This clone came up once. V and J are TRBV15 and TRBJ1-5, with 7 bases that match TRBD1. CDR3 length equals 16 residues. CDR1 and CDR2 (germline): LNHNV, YYDKDF (reference sequence). The ends lost 0 bases at V and 2 bases at J; junction bases unmatched: 4. CDR3 region: CATSRDSGQRNQPQHF. Written as DNA, the CDR3 is TGTGCCACCAGCAGAGACTCGGGACAGCGCAATCAGCCCCAGCATTTT.

This chain uses TRBV6-5 with TRBJ1-1, with a tentative D call TRBD1 (5 bases). The germline gives CDR1 MNHEY, CDR2 SVGAGI. The CDR3 is made up of 13 amino acids. The V end lost 4 bases, the J end lost 6 bases, and 12 bases lay between the germline ends. The CDR3 is CASSWVGQAEAFF. CDR3 nucleotide sequence: TGTGCCAGCAGTTGGGTCGGACAAGCTGAAGCTTTCTTT.

The V gene is TRBV7-9, the J gene TRBJ2-2; 9 nucleotides agree with TRBD1. Unmatched junction bases numbered 15, after V lost 6 bases and J lost 4 bases. Per the germline V gene, CDR1 is SEHNR and CDR2 is FQNEAQ (reference sequence). The CDR3 has 18 residues. CDR3 sequence reads: CASSQRSTGTGSTGELFF. Written as DNA, the CDR3 is TGTGCCAGCAGTCAGCGTTCAACCGGGACAGGGAGCACCGGGGAGCTGTTTTTT.

This chain links TRBV4-1 with TRBJ2-7; 7 nucleotides match TRBD1. CDR1 and CDR2 from the germline V gene are MGHRA and YSYEKL. V lost 5 bases to trimming and J lost 3 bases; unmatched junction nucleotides: 10. CDR3 length: 15 amino acids. The CDR3: CASSIYAGTDYEQYF. CDR3 nucleotides: TGCGCCAGCAGCATCTATGCCGGGACAGACTACGAGCAGTACTTC.

This clone has a handful of counts. The chain carries TRBV1 and TRBJ1-4. TRBV1 is a listed pseudogene. The CDR3 has 15 residues. Written as DNA, the CDR3 is TGCACCAGCAGCCCCCCGGGACCGGGGAGGGAAAAACTGTTTTTT. This encodes CTSSPPGPGREKLFF.

Notes on this clone: The sample carries other DNA sequences with the same CDR3. The V call is TRBV28, the J call TRBJ1-4, with no clear D. This CDR3 has 14 residues. Germline values: CDR1 MDHEN, CDR2 SYDVKM. Trimming pared 2 bases from V and 2 bases from J, leaving 6 bases between. The CDR3 sequence is CASSLAGTNEKLFF. Here the CDR3 DNA reads TGTGCCAGCAGTTTAGCGGGGACTAATGAAAAACTGTTTTTT.

This rearrangement joins TRBV5-1 to TRBJ2-1; weak D call: TRBD1 (5 bases). The CDR3 runs to 17 residues. V lost 0 bases to trimming and J lost 6 bases, with 19 bases between them. CDR1 is SGHRS, CDR2 YFSETQ, per germline. The DNA of the CDR3 is TGCGCCAGCAGCTTGGCGCAGGGAAACATGCTTAGCAATGAGCAGTTCTTC. It encodes CASSLAQGNMLSNEQFF.

The gene calls are TRBV28 and TRBJ2-3, with TRBD2 matching over 9 bases. The germline CDR1 and CDR2 sequences are MDHEN and SYDVKM. The ends lost 8 bases at V and 6 bases at J; junction bases unmatched: 12. The CDR3 sequence is 15 residues long. CDR3 loop: CASPPVAGVSDTQYF. CDR3 DNA sequence: TGTGCCAGCCCTCCGGTAGCGGGAGTTTCGGATACGCAGTATTTT.

This clone was counted only a few times. The J gene is TRBJ2-1, the V gene TRBV6-6; TRBD2 matches at 10 bases. V trimming: 4 bases; J trimming: 7 bases; junction bases outside the gene matches: 7. This CDR3 region has 15 residues. Germline CDR1 is MNHNY and CDR2 is SVGAGI (reference sequence). The CDR3, as DNA: TGTGCCAGCAGTTCCCAGCGGGAGGGCCGAAATGAGCAGTTCTTC. Protein product: CASSSQREGRNEQFF.